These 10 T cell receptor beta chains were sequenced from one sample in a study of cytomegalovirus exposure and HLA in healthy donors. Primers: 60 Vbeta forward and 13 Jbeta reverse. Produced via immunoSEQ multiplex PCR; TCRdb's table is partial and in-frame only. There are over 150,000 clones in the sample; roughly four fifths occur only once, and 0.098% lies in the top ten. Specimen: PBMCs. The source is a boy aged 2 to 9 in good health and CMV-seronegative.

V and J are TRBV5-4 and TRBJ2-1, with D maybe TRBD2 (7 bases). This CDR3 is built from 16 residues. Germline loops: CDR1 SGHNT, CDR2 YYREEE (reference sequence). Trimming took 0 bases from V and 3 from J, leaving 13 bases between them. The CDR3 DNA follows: TGTGCCAGCAGCTTGGGCGGGGGCCCAGTCTACAATGAGCAGTTCTTC. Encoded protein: CASSLGGGPVYNEQFF.

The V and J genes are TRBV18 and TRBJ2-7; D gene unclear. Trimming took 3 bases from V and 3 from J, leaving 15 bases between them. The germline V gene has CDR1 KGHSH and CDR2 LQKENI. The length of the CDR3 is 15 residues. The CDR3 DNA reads TGTGCCAGCTCACCGATATTAACGCCGGGCTACGAGCAGTACTTC. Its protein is CASSPILTPGYEQYF.

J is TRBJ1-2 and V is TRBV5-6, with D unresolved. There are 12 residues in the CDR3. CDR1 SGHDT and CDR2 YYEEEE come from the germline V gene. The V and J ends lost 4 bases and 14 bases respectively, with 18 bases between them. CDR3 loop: CASSDVVGVWTF. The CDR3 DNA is TGTGCCAGCAGCGACGTGGTGGGCGTTTGGACCTTC.

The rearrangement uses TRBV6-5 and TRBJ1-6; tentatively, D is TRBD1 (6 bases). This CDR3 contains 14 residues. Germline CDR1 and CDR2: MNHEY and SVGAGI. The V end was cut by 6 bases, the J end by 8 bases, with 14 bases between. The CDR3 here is CASRRQAGDSPLHF. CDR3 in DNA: TGTGCCAGCAGGCGACAGGCGGGGGATTCACCCCTCCACTTT.

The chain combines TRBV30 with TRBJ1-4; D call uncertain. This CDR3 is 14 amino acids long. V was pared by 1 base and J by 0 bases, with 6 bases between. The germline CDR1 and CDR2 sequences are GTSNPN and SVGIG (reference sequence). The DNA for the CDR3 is TGTGCCTGGAGTGCCACAGCAACTAATGAAAAACTGTTTTTT. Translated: CAWSATATNEKLFF.

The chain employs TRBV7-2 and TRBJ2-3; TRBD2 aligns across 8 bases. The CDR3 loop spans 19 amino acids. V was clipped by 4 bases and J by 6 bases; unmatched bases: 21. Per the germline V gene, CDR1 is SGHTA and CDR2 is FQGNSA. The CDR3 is CASSSYNSGILPTGDTQYF. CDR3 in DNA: TGTGCCAGCAGCTCCTATAATAGCGGGATTCTCCCTACGGGGGATACGCAGTATTTT.

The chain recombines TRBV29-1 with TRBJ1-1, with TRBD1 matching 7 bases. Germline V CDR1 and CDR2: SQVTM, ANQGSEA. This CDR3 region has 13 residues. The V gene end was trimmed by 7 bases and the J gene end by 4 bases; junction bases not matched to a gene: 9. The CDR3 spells CSADGQGGTEAFF. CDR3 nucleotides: TGCAGCGCCGACGGGCAGGGGGGCACTGAAGCTTTCTTT.

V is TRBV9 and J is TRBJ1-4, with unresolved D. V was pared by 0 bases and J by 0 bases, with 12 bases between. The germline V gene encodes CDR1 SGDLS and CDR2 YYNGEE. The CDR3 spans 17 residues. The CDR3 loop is CASSVGQTYPTNEKLFF. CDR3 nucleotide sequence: TGTGCCAGCAGCGTAGGTCAGACTTACCCAACTAATGAAAAACTGTTTTTT.

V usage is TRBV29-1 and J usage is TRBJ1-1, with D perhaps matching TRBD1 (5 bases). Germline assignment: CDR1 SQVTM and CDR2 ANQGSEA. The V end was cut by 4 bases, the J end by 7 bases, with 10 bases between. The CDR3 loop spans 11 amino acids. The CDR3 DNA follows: TGCAGCGTTGTCCCAGGGCGTGAAGCTTTCTTT. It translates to CSVVPGREAFF.

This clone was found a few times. The CDR3: CASSHSVSYEQYF. The CDR3 DNA is TGTGCCAGCAGCCATTCAGTATCCTACGAGCAGTACTTC. This chain connects TRBV6-1 to TRBJ2-7, with D unclear. CDR1 is MNHNS, CDR2 SASEGT, per germline. The germline V and J ends were trimmed by 6 bases and 1 base, with 10 bases remaining between them. The CDR3 runs 13 residues.